The 6 T cell receptor beta chains presented below share a single source sample, sequenced in a study of beta chain features in type 1 diabetes. Expressed TCRB transcripts were sequenced because the isolated RNA had all been reverse transcribed beforehand. TCRdb keeps only in-frame clones here, not all; method: immunoSEQ multiplex PCR. This sample has 300,000 to 450,000 clones; around 13% occur once, and the top ten carry about 0.018%. Specimen: naive CD4+ T cells from blood. The receptors shown here come from a man aged 18 to 35 in good health.

This clone came up a few times. This rearrangement joins TRBV7-9 to TRBJ2-7; weak D call: TRBD1 (6 bases). This CDR3 comprises 14 residues. With 1 base removed from V and 1 base from J, the gap between germline ends came to 8 bases. CDR1 is SEHNR and CDR2 is FQNEAQ in the germline V gene (reference sequence). The CDR3 region is CASSLDRESYEQYF. CDR3 bases: TGTGCCAGCAGCTTAGACAGGGAGTCCTACGAGCAGTACTTC.

The chain combines TRBV4-3 with TRBJ2-5, with D perhaps matching TRBD1 (6 bases). Germline V gene data show CDR1 as LGHNA and CDR2 as YSLEER. The CDR3 spans 16 residues. V was clipped by 4 bases and J by 6 bases, with 21 bases between them. The CDR3 DNA is TGCGCCAGCAGCCTCCGGTGGCAGGGGATCGGGAAGACCCAGTACTTC. Translating gives CASSLRWQGIGKTQYF.

The chain uses TRBV15 and TRBJ1-4, with D tentatively TRBD1 (5 bases). V was pared by 0 bases and J by 8 bases, with 13 bases between. CDR1 and CDR2 from the germline V gene are LNHNV and YYDKDF (reference sequence). The CDR3 consists of 15 residues. The CDR3 sequence: CATSRDLGVEEKLFF. CDR3 nucleotides: TGTGCCACCAGCAGAGATCTAGGGGTTGAGGAAAAACTGTTTTTT.

There are a few counts of this clone. The rearrangement uses TRBV19 and TRBJ1-2; no clear D gene. This CDR3 comprises 15 residues. V lost 5 bases and J lost 2, with 15 bases in between. Germline values: CDR1 LNHDA, CDR2 SQIVND (reference sequence). In nucleotides, the CDR3 is TGTGCCAGTAGTCCAACCGTCCGGTGGAACTATGGCTACACCTTC. Residues: CASSPTVRWNYGYTF.

This clone was seen a handful of times. This chain connects TRBV7-8 to TRBJ1-1, with a possible D match to TRBD1 (5 bases). The CDR3 consists of 14 residues. V was cut by 5 bases and J by 1 base, with 11 bases left in between. Germline CDR1 reads SGHVS; CDR2 reads FQNEAQ. This CDR3 is CASSRGHENTEAFF. CDR3 sequence (DNA): TGTGCCAGCAGCAGAGGACACGAGAACACTGAAGCTTTCTTT.

This chain connects TRBV4-2 to TRBJ1-4, with 7 bases fitting TRBD1. V lost 4 bases and J lost 1; bases outside the gene matches: 3. CDR1 is LGHNA and CDR2 is YNFKEQ in the germline V gene. The CDR3 has 15 residues. The DNA of the CDR3 is TGTGCCAGCAGCCCAGACAGGGTAACTAATGAAAAACTGTTTTTT. This translates into CASSPDRVTNEKLFF.